What follows is one TCR beta chain and its context. Antigen unknown. Unmatched junction bases numbered 4, after V lost 5 bases and J lost 0 bases. The CDR3 is 15 amino acids. Germline V gives CDR1 SEHNR, CDR2 FQNEAQ (reference sequence). Each CDR3 protein gets one entry after TCRdb re-called the PCR reads with MiXCR. The sample records about 510,000 distinct CDR3 sequences, roughly 23% being singletons. Investigators produced naive CD8 libraries from roughly 18,000 to 920,000 sorted cells, drawing on 10%, 30% or 50% RNA. Sorting isolated naive CD8 T cells as CD8+CD4-CCR7+CD45RA+ events. The record originates from a study of molecular identifiers for immune sequencing clone quantification. Points from the study as a whole: Jurkat TCR RNA spiked in from one cell reportedly remained identifiable amid around 1 million naive cells.

The specimen was naive CD8+ T cells from blood, with Jurkat cell RNA spiked in. Subset described: FACS-sorted CD8+CD4-CCR7+CD45RA+ naive T cells. The chain uses TRBV7-9 and TRBJ1-5; 7 nucleotides align to TRBD1. This sequence was found in a human donor in good health. Some libraries in this study had Jurkat cell RNA spiked in. CDR3 loop: CASSTGADSNQPQHF. DNA of the CDR3: TGTGCCAGCAGCACAGGGGCAGATAGCAATCAGCCCCAGCATTTT.